This T cell receptor beta chain was recovered during a study of blood T cell repertoires in COVID-19. TCRdb's table, derived via immunoSEQ multiplex PCR, lists solely in-frame clones and lacks some. Among 340,000 or so clones listed, roughly 87% were seen once. This clone was picked up one time. Germline CDR1 is SGDLS and CDR2 is YYNGEE. V was pared by 2 bases and J by 3 bases, with 3 bases of the junction left unmatched. This CDR3 has 14 residues. V is TRBV9 and J is TRBJ1-2; 8 bases align to TRBD1. The receptor's source is a man aged 45-65 years with active or convalescent COVID-19. Sequencing input: peripheral blood. The CDR3 spells CASSVDRGYYGYTF. As DNA, the CDR3 is TGTGCCAGCAGCGTTGACAGGGGATACTATGGCTACACCTTC. Based on the CDR3 plus reference TRBV9 and TRBJ1-2, the full variable domain is DSGVTQTPKHLITATGQRVTLRCSPRSGDLSVYWYQQSLDQGLQFLIQYYNGEERAKGNILERFSAQQFPDLHSELNLSSLELGDSALYFCASSVDRGYYGYTFGSGTRLTVV.